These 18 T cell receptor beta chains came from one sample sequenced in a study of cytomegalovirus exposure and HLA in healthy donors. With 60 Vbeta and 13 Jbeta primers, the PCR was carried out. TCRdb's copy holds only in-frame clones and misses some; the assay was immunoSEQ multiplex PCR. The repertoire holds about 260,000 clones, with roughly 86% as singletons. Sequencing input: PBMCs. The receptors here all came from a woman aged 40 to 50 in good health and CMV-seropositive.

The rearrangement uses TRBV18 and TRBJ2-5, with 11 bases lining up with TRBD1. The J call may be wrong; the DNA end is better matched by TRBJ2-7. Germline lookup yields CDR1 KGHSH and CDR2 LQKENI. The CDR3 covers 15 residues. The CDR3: CASSRGQGAWDEQYF. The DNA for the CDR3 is TGTGCCAGCTCCCGAGGACAGGGGGCATGGGACGAGCAGTACTTC.

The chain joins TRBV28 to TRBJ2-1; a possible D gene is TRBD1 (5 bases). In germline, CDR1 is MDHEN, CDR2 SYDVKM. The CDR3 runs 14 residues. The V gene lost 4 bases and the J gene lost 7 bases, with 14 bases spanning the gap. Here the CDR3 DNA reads TGTGCCAGCAGTTCCCCGCAGGGTGGTAATGAGCAGTTCTTC. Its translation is CASSSPQGGNEQFF.

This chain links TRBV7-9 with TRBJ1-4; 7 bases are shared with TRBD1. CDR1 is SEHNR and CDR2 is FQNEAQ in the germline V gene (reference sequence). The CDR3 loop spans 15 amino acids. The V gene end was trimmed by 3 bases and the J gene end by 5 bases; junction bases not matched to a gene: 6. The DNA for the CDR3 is TGTGCCAGCAGCTTGGCAGGGGGGCTGAATGAAAAACTGTTTTTT. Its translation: CASSLAGGLNEKLFF.

The CDR3 nucleotides read TGTGCCTGGAGTGTAGACAGAACCAGCGGGAGTTGGGCGTCTGAGCAGTTCTTC. Amino acid sequence: CAWSVDRTSGSWASEQFF. The rearrangement uses TRBV30 and TRBJ2-1; 8 nucleotides line up with TRBD2. CDR3 length equals 18 residues. Germline values: CDR1 GTSNPN, CDR2 SVGIG (reference sequence). V lost 0 bases, J lost 9 bases, and 19 bases stayed unmatched.

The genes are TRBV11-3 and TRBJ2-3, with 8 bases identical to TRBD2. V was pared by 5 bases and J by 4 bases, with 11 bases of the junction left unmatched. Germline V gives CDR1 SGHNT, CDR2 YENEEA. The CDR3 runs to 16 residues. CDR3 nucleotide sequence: TGTGCCAGCAGCCCGTCCGGGGGGGGGCTCGCAGATACGCAGTATTTT. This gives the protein CASSPSGGGLADTQYF. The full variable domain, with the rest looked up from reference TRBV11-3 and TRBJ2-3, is EAGVVQSPRYKIIEKKQPVAFWCNPISGHNTLYWYLQNLGQGPELLIRYENEEAVDDSQLPKDRFSAERLKGVDSTLKIQPAELGDSAVYLCASSPSGGGLADTQYFGPGTRLTVL.

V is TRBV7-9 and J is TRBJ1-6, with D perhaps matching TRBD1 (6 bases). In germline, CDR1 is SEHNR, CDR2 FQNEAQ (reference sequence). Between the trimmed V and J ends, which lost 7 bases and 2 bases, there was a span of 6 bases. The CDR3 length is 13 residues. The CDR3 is CASTGAYNSPLHF. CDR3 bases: TGTGCCAGCACAGGGGCCTATAATTCACCCCTCCACTTT.

CDR3 bases: TGTGCCAGTATCCGCCAGGGCGATGCCTCCCGCTATGGCTACACCTTC. Amino acids: CASIRQGDASRYGYTF. J is TRBJ1-2 and V is TRBV19; a weak D match, TRBD1 (5 bases). Trimming shortened V by 7 bases and J by 4 bases, and 22 bases separated the two germline ends. There are 16 residues in the CDR3. In germline, CDR1 is LNHDA, CDR2 SQIVND (reference sequence).

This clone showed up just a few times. The CDR3 DNA sequence: TGTGCCAGCAGTCCCACAGGGAACTATGGCTACACCTTC. This sequence encodes CASSPTGNYGYTF. V usage is TRBV6-5 and J usage is TRBJ1-2; a weak D match, TRBD1 (6 bases). V was trimmed by 5 bases and J by 2 bases, leaving 9 bases between them. Germline V gene sequence: CDR1 MNHEY, CDR2 SVGAGI. The CDR3 consists of 13 residues.

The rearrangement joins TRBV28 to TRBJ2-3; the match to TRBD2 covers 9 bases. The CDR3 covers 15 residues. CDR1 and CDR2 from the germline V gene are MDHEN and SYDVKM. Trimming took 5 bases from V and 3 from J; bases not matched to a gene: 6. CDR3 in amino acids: CASSLSGRGTDTQYF. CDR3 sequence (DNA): TGTGCCAGCAGTCTTAGCGGGAGAGGAACAGATACGCAGTATTTT. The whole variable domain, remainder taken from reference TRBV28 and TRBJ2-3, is DVKVTQSSRYLVKRTGEKVFLECVQDMDHENMFWYRQDPGLGLRLIYFSYDVKMKEKGDIPEGYSVSREKKERFSLILESASTNQTSMYLCASSLSGRGTDTQYFGPGTRLTVL.

DNA of the CDR3: TGTGCCAGCAGCCCTCTCCTAGCGGGAGTTTCCTACAATGAGCAGTTCTTC. It is translated as CASSPLLAGVSYNEQFF. V usage is TRBV7-9 and J usage is TRBJ2-1; 10 nucleotides line up with TRBD2. This CDR3 has 17 amino acids. The trim removed 5 bases at V and 1 base at J, leaving 8 bases unmatched. Per germline, CDR1 SEHNR and CDR2 FQNEAQ (reference sequence).

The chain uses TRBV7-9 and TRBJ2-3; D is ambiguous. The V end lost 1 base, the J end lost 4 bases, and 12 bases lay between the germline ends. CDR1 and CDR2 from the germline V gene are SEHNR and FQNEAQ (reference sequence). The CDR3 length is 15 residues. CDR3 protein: CASSLGGGVADTQYF. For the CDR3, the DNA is TGTGCCAGCAGCTTAGGAGGCGGTGTCGCAGATACGCAGTATTTT.

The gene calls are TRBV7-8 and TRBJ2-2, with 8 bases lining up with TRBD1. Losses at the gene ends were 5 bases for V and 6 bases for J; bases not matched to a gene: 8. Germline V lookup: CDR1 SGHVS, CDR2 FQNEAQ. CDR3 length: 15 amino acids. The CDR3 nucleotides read TGTGCCAGCAGCGATGACAGGGGTTTCCCCGGGGAGCTGTTTTTT. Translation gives CASSDDRGFPGELFF.

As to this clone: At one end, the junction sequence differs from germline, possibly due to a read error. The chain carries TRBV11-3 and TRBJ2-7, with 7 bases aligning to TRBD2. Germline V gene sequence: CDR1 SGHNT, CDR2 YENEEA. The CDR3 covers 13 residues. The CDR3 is CASSLDGASGGTF. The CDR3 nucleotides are TGTGCCAGCAGCTTAGATGGGGCTAGCGGAGGTACCTTC. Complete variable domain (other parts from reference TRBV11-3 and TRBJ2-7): EAGVVQSPRYKIIEKKQPVAFWCNPISGHNTLYWYLQNLGQGPELLIRYENEEAVDDSQLPKDRFSAERLKGVDSTLKIQPAELGDSAVYLCASSLDGASGGTFGPGTRLTVT.

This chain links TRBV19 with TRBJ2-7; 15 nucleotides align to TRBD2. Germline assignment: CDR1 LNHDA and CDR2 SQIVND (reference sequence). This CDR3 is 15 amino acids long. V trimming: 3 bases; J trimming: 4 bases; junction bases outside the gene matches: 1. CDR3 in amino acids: CASSMGTSGRYEQYF. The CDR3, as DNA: TGTGCCAGTAGTATGGGGACTAGCGGGAGGTACGAGCAGTACTTC.

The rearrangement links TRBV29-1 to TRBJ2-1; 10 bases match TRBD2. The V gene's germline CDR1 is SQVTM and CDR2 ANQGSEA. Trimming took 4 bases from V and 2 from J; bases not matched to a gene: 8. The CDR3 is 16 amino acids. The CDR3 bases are TGCAGCGTTGCGCTGAGCGGGAGGGCCACCTACAATGAGCAGTTCTTC. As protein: CSVALSGRATYNEQFF.

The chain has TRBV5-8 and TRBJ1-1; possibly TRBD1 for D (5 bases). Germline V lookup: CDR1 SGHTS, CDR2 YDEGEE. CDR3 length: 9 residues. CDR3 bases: TGTGGGAGGGGCACTGAAGCTTTCTTT. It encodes CGRGTEAFF.

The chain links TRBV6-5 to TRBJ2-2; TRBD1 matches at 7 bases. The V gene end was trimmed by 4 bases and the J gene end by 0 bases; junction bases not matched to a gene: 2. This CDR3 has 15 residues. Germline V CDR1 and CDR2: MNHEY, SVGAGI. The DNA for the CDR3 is TGTGCCAGCAGTTTAGGACAGGCGAACACCGGGGAGCTGTTTTTT. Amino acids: CASSLGQANTGELFF.

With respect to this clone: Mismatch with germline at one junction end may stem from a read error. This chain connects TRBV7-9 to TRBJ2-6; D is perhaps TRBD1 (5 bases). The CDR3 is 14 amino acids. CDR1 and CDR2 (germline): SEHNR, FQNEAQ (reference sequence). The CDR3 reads CASSLGSGANGLTF. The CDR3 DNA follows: TGTGCCAGCAGCTTAGGCTCTGGGGCCAACGGCCTGACTTTC.